A selection of T cell receptor beta chains follows, all from one sample in a study of T cell responses to AZD1222 COVID-19 vaccine. Data came from immunoSEQ multiplex PCR; TCRdb stores just in-frame clones and leaves some out. The repertoire consists of about 120,000 clones, with over 75% occurring once and the leading ten covering 9% to 9.5%. Source: peripheral blood, taken on day 0 of AZD1222 vaccination. These receptors came from an adult in good health. The CDR3 runs from the conserved cysteine through the conserved F or W. A D gene is named only where the DNA matches it firmly. Rows give clone size only sometimes, using once, few, many, or a class for an expanded clone.

D gene	clone size	V gene	J gene	CDR3 protein	CDR3 DNA
.	.	TRBV7-2	TRBJ2-4	CASSLEHTWDIQYF	TGTGCCAGCAGCTTAGAACATACATGGGACATTCAGTACTTC
TRBD1	.	TRBV7-9	TRBJ2-7	CASSSRTGGVHEQYF	TGTGCCAGCAGCTCCAGGACAGGGGGAGTCCACGAGCAGTACTTC
TRBD1	.	TRBV5-1	TRBJ1-2	CASSLGGTANYGYTF	TGCGCCAGCAGCTTGGGCGGGACAGCTAACTATGGCTACACCTTC
.	.	TRBV15	TRBJ1-4	CATSPNREGPNEKLFF	TGTGCCACCAGCCCTAACCGGGAGGGTCCTAATGAAAAACTGTTTTTT
.	.	TRBV5-1	TRBJ2-7	CASRGSVASYEQYF	TGCGCCAGCAGAGGTTCGGTCGCCTCCTACGAGCAGTACTTC
.	.	TRBV18	TRBJ1-1	CASSLGLPMNTEAFF	TGTGCCAGCTCTCTGGGACTCCCCATGAACACTGAAGCTTTCTTT
TRBD1	.	TRBV4-3	TRBJ1-1	CASSQEGQLEAFF	TGCGCCAGCAGCCAAGAGGGACAGCTTGAAGCTTTCTTT
.	.	TRBV11-3	TRBJ1-3	CASRPPQGSGNTIYF	TGTGCCAGCAGACCCCCCCAGGGTTCTGGAAACACCATATATTTT
.	.	TRBV13	TRBJ1-1	CASSLQAATEAFF	TGTGCCAGCAGCTTACAGGCAGCCACGGAAGCTTTCTTT
.	few	TRBV5-5	TRBJ1-1	CASSLAGSPMNTEAFF	TGTGCCAGCAGCTTGGCCGGGTCCCCCATGAACACTGAAGCTTTCTTT
.	.	TRBV4-3	TRBJ2-7	CASSQDPGSEQYF	TGCGCCAGCAGCCAAGATCCGGGTAGCGAGCAGTACTTC
.	.	TRBV6-5	TRBJ2-7	CASSYYAPHSYEQYF	TGTGCCAGCAGTTACTACGCCCCACACTCCTACGAGCAGTACTTC
TRBD2	.	TRBV6-4	TRBJ2-3	CASSEGTSALNTDTQYF	TGTGCCAGCAGTGAGGGGACTAGCGCCTTAAACACAGATACGCAGTATTTT
TRBD1	.	TRBV2	TRBJ1-1	CARSSGGGNTEAFF	TGTGCCAGGTCATCAGGGGGCGGGAACACTGAAGCTTTCTTT
TRBD1	.	TRBV7-3	TRBJ2-7	CASSLGGQGLYEQYF	TGTGCCAGCAGCTTAGGGGGACAGGGACTCTACGAGCAGTACTTC